Listed below are T cell receptor beta chains from one sample, sequenced in a study of blood T cell repertoires in COVID-19. Produced via immunoSEQ multiplex PCR; TCRdb's table is partial and in-frame only. The data show 150,000 or so clones, 84% seen once. Sequencing input: peripheral blood. These receptors all come from an elderly woman with acute or convalescent COVID-19. CDR3s include the opening cysteine and the closing phenylalanine or tryptophan. Each record gives: V gene, D gene, J gene, clone size, CDR3 protein, CDR3 DNA. The D gene is left open where the match is weak. Clone size is shown for a subset of rows, as once, few, many or a class of expanded clone.

V: TRBV12-3/TRBV12-4; D: .; J: TRBJ1-1; size: once; CDR3: CASSFTGTEAFF; DNA: TGTGCCAGCAGTTTTACCGGGACTGAAGCTTTCTTT
V: TRBV28; D: TRBD1; J: TRBJ1-4; size: .; CDR3: CASRKPGTDLLFF; DNA: TGTGCCAGCAGGAAACCCGGGACAGATTTACTGTTTTTT
V: TRBV27; D: TRBD1; J: TRBJ1-4; size: .; CDR3: CASSSSTGVGEKLFF; DNA: TGTGCCAGCAGTTCCTCAACAGGGGTCGGCGAAAAACTGTTTTTT
V: TRBV6-2/TRBV6-3; D: TRBD2; J: TRBJ2-4; size: .; CDR3: CASSYSISTSGRFSDKNIQYF; DNA: TGTGCCAGCAGTTACTCTATTTCGACTAGCGGGAGATTCAGTGACAAAAACATTCAGTACTTC
V: TRBV29-1; D: .; J: TRBJ2-6; size: .; CDR3: CSVDVGANVLTF; DNA: TGCAGCGTTGACGTTGGGGCCAACGTCCTGACTTTC
V: TRBV7-9; D: .; J: TRBJ1-4; size: few; CDR3: CASSLGQGREKLFF; DNA: TGTGCCAGCAGCTTAGGTCAGGGGAGAGAAAAACTGTTTTTT
V: TRBV19; D: TRBD1; J: TRBJ1-1; size: .; CDR3: CASSIGARGLSEAFF; DNA: TGTGCCAGTAGTATAGGGGCCAGGGGGCTGTCTGAAGCTTTCTTT
V: TRBV7-2; D: TRBD1; J: TRBJ1-2; size: few; CDR3: CASSSGGRVAYGYTF; DNA: TGTGCCAGCAGTTCAGGGGGCCGGGTTGCATATGGCTACACCTTC
V: TRBV2; D: .; J: TRBJ2-2; size: .; CDR3: CASSESRNTGELFF; DNA: TGTGCCAGCAGTGAAAGTAGGAACACCGGGGAGCTGTTTTTT
V: TRBV5-4; D: TRBD1; J: TRBJ2-1; size: .; CDR3: CASSSPRDRNYNEQFF; DNA: TGTGCCAGCAGCTCCCCGAGGGACAGGAATTACAATGAGCAGTTCTTC
V: TRBV4-1; D: TRBD1; J: TRBJ1-1; size: .; CDR3: CASNVGQGALNTEAFF; DNA: TGCGCCAGCAACGTCGGACAGGGGGCGTTGAACACTGAAGCTTTCTTT
V: TRBV5-1; D: TRBD2; J: TRBJ2-5; size: .; CDR3: CASSTGLAGEIRETQYF; DNA: TGCGCCAGCAGCACCGGACTAGCGGGAGAGATTAGGGAGACCCAGTACTTC
V: TRBV25-1; D: TRBD2; J: TRBJ2-5; size: .; CDR3: CASPREREASQETQYF; DNA: TGTGCCAGTCCGAGGGAGCGGGAGGCGTCCCAAGAGACCCAGTACTTC
V: TRBV21-1; D: .; J: TRBJ2-5; size: .; CDR3: CASRALETSGDKTQYF; DNA: TGTGCCAGCCGTGCCCTGGAGACTAGCGGGGATAAGACCCAGTACTTC
V: TRBV24-1; D: TRBD2; J: TRBJ2-3; size: .; CDR3: CATSDSGRASVPQGGTQYF; DNA: TGTGCCACCAGTGATAGCGGGAGGGCCTCAGTACCACAAGGAGGTACGCAGTATTTT
V: TRBV4-3; D: TRBD1; J: TRBJ2-6; size: once; CDR3: CASSQEILTGQRSGANVLTF; DNA: TGCGCCAGCAGCCAAGAAATCCTGACAGGGCAACGCTCTGGGGCCAACGTCCTGACTTTC
V: TRBV7-2; D: TRBD2; J: TRBJ2-3; size: .; CDR3: CASSSARTSGILQYF; DNA: TGTGCCAGCAGCTCGGCCAGGACTAGCGGGATCCTACAGTATTTT
V: TRBV6-5; D: TRBD1; J: TRBJ1-2; size: .; CDR3: CASRNAGGAGYTF; DNA: TGTGCCAGCAGGAATGCAGGGGGAGCTGGCTACACCTTC
V: TRBV7-9; D: TRBD1; J: TRBJ1-2; size: .; CDR3: CASSLATGHYGYTF; DNA: TGTGCCAGCAGCTTAGCGACAGGGCACTATGGCTACACCTTC
V: TRBV5-1; D: .; J: TRBJ1-5; size: .; CDR3: CASSPGPQGLWSNQPQHF; DNA: TGCGCCAGCAGCCCCGGTCCCCAGGGTTTGTGGAGCAATCAGCCCCAGCATTTT
V: TRBV10-3; D: .; J: TRBJ2-7; size: .; CDR3: CAISKQGEKQYF; DNA: TGTGCCATCAGTAAACAGGGAGAGAAGCAGTACTTC
V: TRBV11-3; D: .; J: TRBJ2-7; size: .; CDR3: CASSLTGYEQYF; DNA: TGTGCCAGCAGCTTAACAGGATACGAGCAGTACTTC
V: TRBV6-6; D: TRBD1; J: TRBJ2-7; size: .; CDR3: CASSPQGVRGKQYF; DNA: TGTGCCAGCAGCCCACAGGGGGTCCGGGGTAAGCAGTACTTC
V: TRBV5-1; D: .; J: TRBJ2-3; size: few; CDR3: CASSLGVTTDTQYF; DNA: TGCGCCAGCAGCTTGGGCGTCACCACAGATACGCAGTATTTT
V: TRBV13; D: .; J: TRBJ2-2; size: .; CDR3: CASSLGNTWNTGELFF; DNA: TGTGCCAGCAGCTTAGGTAACACCTGGAACACCGGGGAGCTGTTTTTT
V: TRBV4-1; D: .; J: TRBJ2-1; size: few; CDR3: CASTQYSSGTHEQFF; DNA: TGCGCCAGCACCCAATACTCCTCGGGGACTCATGAGCAGTTCTTC
V: TRBV9; D: TRBD2; J: TRBJ2-5; size: .; CDR3: CASSVTSGEETQYF; DNA: TGTGCCAGCAGCGTGACTAGCGGGGAAGAGACCCAGTACTTC
V: TRBV4-1; D: TRBD2; J: TRBJ2-7; size: .; CDR3: CASSSPAGSSYEQYF; DNA: TGCGCCAGCAGCTCCCCAGCGGGATCCTCCTACGAGCAGTACTTC
V: TRBV5-4; D: TRBD1; J: TRBJ1-2; size: .; CDR3: CASRPDRANYGYTF; DNA: TGTGCCAGCAGACCGGACAGGGCCAACTATGGCTACACCTTC
V: TRBV6-5; D: .; J: TRBJ2-2; size: once; CDR3: CASRTVRSGELFF; DNA: TGTGCCAGCAGGACAGTGCGGTCCGGGGAGCTGTTTTTT
V: TRBV7-9; D: TRBD1; J: TRBJ2-7; size: many; CDR3: CASSAGTGDEQYF; DNA: TGTGCCAGCAGCGCCGGGACAGGGGACGAGCAGTACTTC